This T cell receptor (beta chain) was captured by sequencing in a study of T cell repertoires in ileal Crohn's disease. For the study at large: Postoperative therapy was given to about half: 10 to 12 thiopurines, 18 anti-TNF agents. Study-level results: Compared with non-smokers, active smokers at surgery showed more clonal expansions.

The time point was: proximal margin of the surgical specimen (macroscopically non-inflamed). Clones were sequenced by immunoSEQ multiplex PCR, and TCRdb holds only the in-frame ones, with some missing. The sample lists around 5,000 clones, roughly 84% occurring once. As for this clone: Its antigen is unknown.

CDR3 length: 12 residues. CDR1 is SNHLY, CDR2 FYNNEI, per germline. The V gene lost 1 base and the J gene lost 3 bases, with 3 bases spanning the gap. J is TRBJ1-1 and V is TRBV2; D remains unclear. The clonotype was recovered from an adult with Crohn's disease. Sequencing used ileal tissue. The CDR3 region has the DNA TGTGCCAGCAGTGAAGGATACACTGAAGCTTTCTTT. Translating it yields CASSEGYTEAFF.